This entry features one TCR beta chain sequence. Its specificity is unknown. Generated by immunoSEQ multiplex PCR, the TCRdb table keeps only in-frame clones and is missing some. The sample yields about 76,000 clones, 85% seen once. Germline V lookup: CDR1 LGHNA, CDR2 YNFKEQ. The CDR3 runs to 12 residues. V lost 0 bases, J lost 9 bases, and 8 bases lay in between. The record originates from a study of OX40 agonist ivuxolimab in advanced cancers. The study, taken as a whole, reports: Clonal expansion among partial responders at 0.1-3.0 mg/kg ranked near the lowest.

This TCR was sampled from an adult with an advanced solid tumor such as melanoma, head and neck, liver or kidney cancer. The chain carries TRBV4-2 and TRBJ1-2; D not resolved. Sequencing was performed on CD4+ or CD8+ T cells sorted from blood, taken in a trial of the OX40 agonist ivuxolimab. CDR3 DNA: TGTGCCAGCAGCCAAGATGGACGGAGCTACACCTTC. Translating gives CASSQDGRSYTF.